Below are 14 T cell receptor beta chains sequenced from a single sample in a study of response to subunit inactivated influenza vaccine. TCRdb reprocessed the RT-PCR reads with MiXCR, giving one entry per CDR3 protein. The sample consists of 550,000 to 800,000 distinct CDR3 sequences, approximately 14% of them appearing once. Sequencing used PBMCs from blood, obtained about 13 days after vaccination. The receptors stem from a man over 45 who received an inactivated influenza vaccine.

This clonotype showed up just a few times. The rearrangement joins TRBV5-1 to TRBJ1-1; the match to TRBD1 covers 7 bases. Germline CDR1 SGHRS, CDR2 YFSETQ. The CDR3 length is 18 residues. Germline trimming cut 3 bases from V and 0 bases from J; bases unmatched to any gene: 14. CDR3 region: CASSYQTGTFSLNTEAFF. CDR3 in DNA: TGCGCCAGCAGCTACCAGACAGGGACGTTCTCCCTGAACACTGAAGCTTTCTTT.

This chain uses TRBV7-2 with TRBJ2-3; D unclear. The CDR3 is made up of 15 amino acids. Germline V gene lookup returns CDR1 SGHTA and CDR2 FQGNSA. V was trimmed by 5 bases and J by 4 bases, leaving 16 bases between them. The CDR3 loop reads CASSPTGTVADTQYF. As DNA, the CDR3 is TGTGCCAGCAGCCCAACCGGTACAGTGGCAGATACGCAGTATTTT. Full variable domain (outside the CDR3, taken from reference TRBV7-2 and TRBJ2-3): GAGVSQSPSNKVTEKGKDVELRCDPISGHTALYWYRQSLGQGLEFLIYFQGNSAPDKSGLPSDRFSAERTGGSVSTLTIQRTQQEDSAVYLCASSPTGTVADTQYFGPGTRLTVL.

This clonotype was seen more than once but under ten times. The chain combines TRBV15 with TRBJ2-2; a possible D gene is TRBD1 (6 bases). Germline V gives CDR1 LNHNV, CDR2 YYDKDF (reference sequence). CDR3 length: 15 amino acids. Trimming removed 4 bases from V and 4 bases from J, with 13 bases in between. CDR3 region: CATSIFTGFTGELFF. The CDR3 bases are TGTGCCACCAGCATATTTACAGGGTTCACCGGGGAGCTGTTTTTT.

This clonotype was observed once. CDR3 coding DNA: TGCGCCAGCAGCCAAGAAACAAATAAGCTAGGTACCTCCTACAATGAGCAGTTCTTC. Its translation is CASSQETNKLGTSYNEQFF. The chain combines TRBV4-3 with TRBJ2-1; D gene ambiguous. The V gene's germline CDR1 is LGHNA and CDR2 YSLEER. The CDR3 contains 19 residues. V was trimmed by 0 bases and J by 0 bases, leaving 18 bases between them.

V and J are TRBV12-3 or TRBV12-4 and TRBJ2-1, with D perhaps assigned TRBD1 or TRBD2 (6 bases each). The CDR3 has 17 amino acids. V lost 1 base to trimming and J lost 9 bases, with 22 bases between them. The DNA for the CDR3 is TGTGCCAGCAGTTTAGACTCCCCCGGGGGCCTCTCGAGTGAGCAGTTCTTC. This gives the protein CASSLDSPGGLSSEQFF.

The sample holds a few counts of this clonotype. The V and J genes are TRBV3-1 and TRBJ2-3, with a possible D match to TRBD2 (6 bases). Trimming removed 4 bases at V and 4 bases at J, with 18 bases between. This CDR3 is 16 amino acids long. The germline V gene encodes CDR1 LGHDT and CDR2 YNNKEL (reference sequence). The CDR3 nucleotides read TGTGCCAGCAGCCGAAAACTAGCTTACGGAGCAGATACGCAGTATTTT. Translation: CASSRKLAYGADTQYF.

Only a few counts were recorded for this clonotype. CDR3 nucleotides: TGTGCCAGCAGCCCCTATACGAAAGGGTCGGGTGAGCAGTTCTTC. It is translated as CASSPYTKGSGEQFF. The chain couples TRBV7-2 to TRBJ2-1; no clear D gene. In germline, CDR1 is SGHTA, CDR2 FQGNSA. V was pared by 5 bases and J by 9 bases, with 20 bases between. The length of the CDR3 is 15 residues.

This clonotype appeared a few times. The V call is TRBV30, the J call TRBJ2-7, with 9 bases lining up with TRBD1. CDR1 is GTSNPN, CDR2 SVGIG, per germline (reference sequence). V was pared by 2 bases and J by 9 bases, with 17 bases of the junction left unmatched. The CDR3 is 16 amino acids. This CDR3 is CAWSSPGTGRRHRQYF. As DNA, the CDR3 is TGTGCCTGGAGTTCGCCCGGGACAGGGAGGAGACACAGGCAGTACTTC.

The gene calls are TRBV5-1 and TRBJ2-5, with a possible D match to TRBD2 (6 bases). The CDR3 spans 15 residues. The V end lost 4 bases, the J end lost 1 base, and 14 bases lay between the germline ends. Germline assignment: CDR1 SGHRS and CDR2 YFSETQ. The chain's CDR3 is CASSPEAGIQETQYF. CDR3 coding DNA: TGCGCCAGCAGCCCGGAGGCGGGGATCCAAGAGACCCAGTACTTC.

Comments on this clonotype: The germline gene is not matched at one end of the junction; a read error may be the cause. The genes are TRBV20-1 and TRBJ2-3; 12 positions agree with TRBD2. This CDR3 region has 17 residues. Germline V gene sequence: CDR1 DFQATT, CDR2 SNEGSKA (reference sequence). Here the CDR3 DNA reads TGCTGTGCTAGAGGGAAAGCTAGCGGGAGGGCCAAAGATACGCAGTATTTT. Protein product: CCARGKASGRAKDTQYF.

There are a few counts of this clonotype. This rearrangement joins TRBV5-5 to TRBJ2-3; 11 nucleotides align to TRBD2. Germline-derived CDR1 and CDR2 are SGHKS and YYEKEE (reference sequence). The length of the CDR3 is 18 residues. The junction had 11 bases not matched to a gene; V was cut back by 0 bases and J by 5 bases. The CDR3 bases are TGTGCCAGCAGCTTGGCGGTAGCGGGAGGGCCGGGTGAAGATACGCAGTATTTT. It is translated as CASSLAVAGGPGEDTQYF.

This clonotype showed up many times. This sequence joins TRBV12-3 or TRBV12-4 and TRBJ2-1, with 14 bases identical to TRBD2. The CDR3 is 18 residues long. Trimming took 7 bases from V and 1 from J; bases not matched to a gene: 9. CDR3 amino acids: CASTPGLAGVRSYNEQFF. Written as DNA, the CDR3 is TGTGCCAGCACCCCGGGACTAGCGGGAGTAAGGTCCTACAATGAGCAGTTCTTC.

This clonotype occurred a few times. The chain has TRBV7-2 and TRBJ1-2; D remains ambiguous. The CDR3 spans 12 residues. CDR1 is SGHTA, CDR2 FQGNSA, per germline. V was pared by 6 bases and J by 7 bases, with 12 bases between. The CDR3 region is CASRVSRSGYTF. DNA of the CDR3: TGTGCCAGCAGGGTTTCCCGGTCTGGCTACACCTTC.

A few counts support this clonotype. This chain uses TRBV10-3 with TRBJ2-3; no definite D call. The CDR3 length is 14 residues. Germline loops: CDR1 ENHRY, CDR2 SYGVKD. The V and J ends lost 2 bases and 6 bases respectively, with 12 bases between them. Here the CDR3 reads CAISEDQTWDTQYF. The CDR3 DNA follows: TGTGCCATCAGTGAGGATCAGACATGGGATACGCAGTATTTT.